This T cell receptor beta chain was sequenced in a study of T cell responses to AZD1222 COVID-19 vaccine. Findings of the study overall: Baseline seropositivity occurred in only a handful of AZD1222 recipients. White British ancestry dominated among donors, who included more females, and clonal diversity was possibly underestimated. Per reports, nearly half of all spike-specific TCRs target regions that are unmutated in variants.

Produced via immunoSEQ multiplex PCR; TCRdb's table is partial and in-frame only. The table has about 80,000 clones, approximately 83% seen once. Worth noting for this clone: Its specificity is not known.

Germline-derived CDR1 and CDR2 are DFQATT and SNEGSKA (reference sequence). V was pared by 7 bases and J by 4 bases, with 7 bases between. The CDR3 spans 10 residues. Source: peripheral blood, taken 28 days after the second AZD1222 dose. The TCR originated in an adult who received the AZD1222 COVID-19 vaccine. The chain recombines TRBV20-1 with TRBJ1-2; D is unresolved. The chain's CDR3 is CSGGSYGYTF. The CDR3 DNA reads TGCAGTGGAGGCAGCTATGGCTACACCTTC.